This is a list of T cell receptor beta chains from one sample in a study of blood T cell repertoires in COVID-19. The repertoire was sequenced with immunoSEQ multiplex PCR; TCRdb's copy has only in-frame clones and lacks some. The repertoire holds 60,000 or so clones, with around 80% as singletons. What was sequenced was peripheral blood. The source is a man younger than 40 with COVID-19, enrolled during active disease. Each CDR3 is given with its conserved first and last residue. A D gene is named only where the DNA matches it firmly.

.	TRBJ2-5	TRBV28	CASTLWTSTQETQYF
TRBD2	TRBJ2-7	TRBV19	CAREGTSGSYEQYF
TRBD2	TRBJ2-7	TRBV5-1	CASSLGLAVYEQYF
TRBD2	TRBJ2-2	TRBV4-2	CASSQDGSGSLDTGELFF
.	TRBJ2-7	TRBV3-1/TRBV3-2	CASSQDLGQSYYEQYF
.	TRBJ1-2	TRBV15	CATSSDLGGGGYGYTF
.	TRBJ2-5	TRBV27	CASSPQSYTQETQYF
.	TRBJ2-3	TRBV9	CASRALGRSDTQYF
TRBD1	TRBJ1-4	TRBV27	CASRQTGDEKLFF
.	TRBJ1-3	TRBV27	CASSLSGLPIPGNTIYF
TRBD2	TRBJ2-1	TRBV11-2	CASSSSGGPYNEQFF
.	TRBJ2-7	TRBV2	CASSAGQRREQYF
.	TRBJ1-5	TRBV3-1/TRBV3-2	CASSPSSSVGGTFNSNQPQHF
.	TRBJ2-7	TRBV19	CASAEGGGVGFGGQYF
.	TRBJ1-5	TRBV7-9	CASSFEGTVNQPQHF
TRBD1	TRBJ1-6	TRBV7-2	CASSLLYGTGGDSPLHF
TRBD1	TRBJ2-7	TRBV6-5	CASTFGQVPSYEQYF
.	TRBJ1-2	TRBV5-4	CASSLLGGQEVYGYTF
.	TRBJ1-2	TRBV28	CASSLENYGYTF
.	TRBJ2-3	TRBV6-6	CASSPSEISTDTQYF
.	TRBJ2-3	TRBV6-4	CASSAYGLTDTQYF
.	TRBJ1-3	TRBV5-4	CASSSFGGRGNTIYF
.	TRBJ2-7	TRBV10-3	CAIGQDYEQYF
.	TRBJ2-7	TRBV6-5	CASSPRLPAYEQYF
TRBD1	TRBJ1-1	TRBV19	CASSMGTDTEAFF
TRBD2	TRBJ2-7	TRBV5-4	CASRSGTSGRVGEQYF
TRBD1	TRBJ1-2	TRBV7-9	CASSTTGGGYTF
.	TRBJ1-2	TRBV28	CASSLGGGATNYGYTF
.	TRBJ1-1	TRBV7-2	CASSLGRQTYEAFF
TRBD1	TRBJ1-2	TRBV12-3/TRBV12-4	CASSRDRDGTF
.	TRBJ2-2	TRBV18	CASSPRPGRAFNTGELFF
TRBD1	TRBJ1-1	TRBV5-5	CASSPRTGTNTEAFF
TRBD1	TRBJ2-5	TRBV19	CASSIRDSQETQYF
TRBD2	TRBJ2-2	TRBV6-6	CASRALAGVTGELFF
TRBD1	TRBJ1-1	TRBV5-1	CASSLGPGGRVEAFF
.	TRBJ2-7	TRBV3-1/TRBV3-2	CASSQSGGRTYEQYF
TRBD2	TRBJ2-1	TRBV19	CASSPGLAGLKYNEQFF
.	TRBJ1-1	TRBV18	CASSPQNMNTEAFF
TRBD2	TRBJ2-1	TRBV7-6	CASSLTGLAGGDEQFF